The T cell receptor (beta chain) described here comes from a study of cytomegalovirus exposure and HLA in healthy donors. About the study: The 120 or so validation repertoires were reported in a later analysis to have been generated on the same platform as the roughly 720 first-cohort repertoires.

Comments on this clone: The antigen remains undetermined.

Whole-study findings and limits: For most TCR sequences rarity was the rule, although some public TCRs occurred in many donors. In the 95 to 150 validation repertoires, a later analysis found that first-cohort TCR clusters tended to co-occur. 150 to 200 TCR beta chains were listed as cytomegalovirus-associated.

The assay was immunoSEQ multiplex PCR, and TCRdb's table has in-frame clones only and misses some. Seen here are approximately 220,000 clones, 80% to 95% observed once, and the top ten hold around 1%. CDR1 is ENHRY, CDR2 SYGVKD, per germline. The CDR3 runs 13 residues. Trimming stripped 2 bases from V and 2 bases from J, with 7 bases between. Material: PBMCs. The J gene is TRBJ2-7, the V gene TRBV10-3; D ambiguous. The sequence was collected from a woman between 18 and 30 years old in good health and CMV-seronegative. CDR3 loop: CAISEAAAYEQYF. CDR3 nucleotides: TGTGCCATCAGTGAGGCCGCAGCCTACGAGCAGTACTTC.